The subject of this entry is one TCR beta chain. Antigen specificity is unknown. Germline lookup yields CDR1 GTSNPN and CDR2 SVGIG (reference sequence). The V end was cut by 5 bases, the J end by 4 bases, with 14 bases between. The CDR3 is made up of 14 amino acids. These data originate in a study of T cells in localized non-small cell lung cancer. Whole-study results and caveats: Sequencing involved a lone tumor region, leaving heterogeneity possible.

Produced via immunoSEQ multiplex PCR; TCRdb's table is partial and in-frame only. The table records approximately 26,000 clones, around 93% of them present only once. The receptor comes from a female donor over 55 with stage II squamous cell lung carcinoma. Sample: peripheral blood, taken before any cancer treatment. The chain has TRBV30 and TRBJ1-4, with D unresolved. The chain's CDR3 is CAWLNLGYNEKLFF. CDR3 DNA: TGTGCCTGGCTGAATCTTGGATATAATGAAAAACTGTTTTTT.